Listed here are 29 T cell receptor beta chains from one sample, sequenced in a study of blood T cell repertoires in COVID-19. This table comes from immunoSEQ multiplex PCR, and its TCRdb copy is limited to in-frame clones, with some not included. The sample lists fewer than 120,000 clones; 85% to 90% were seen once. The sample consisted of peripheral blood. The receptors were sampled from a woman aged 45 to 65 with acute or convalescent COVID-19.

The chain couples TRBV19 to TRBJ1-6, with D perhaps matching TRBD1 (6 bases). Trimming removed 3 bases from V and 9 bases from J, with 21 bases in between. Germline assignment: CDR1 LNHDA and CDR2 SQIVND (reference sequence). The CDR3 has 17 amino acids. The CDR3 protein is CASSMGSGQRSFSPLHF. CDR3 DNA: TGTGCCAGTAGTATGGGGTCTGGACAGAGGAGTTTTTCACCCCTCCACTTT.

The V call is TRBV30, the J call TRBJ1-2; 9 positions match TRBD1. The V segment lost 0 bases and the J segment 4 bases; nucleotides outside the gene matches: 6. The CDR3 is made up of 15 amino acids. Germline V CDR1 and CDR2: GTSNPN, SVGIG (reference sequence). DNA of the CDR3: TGTGCCTGGAGTGTACTACAGGGGGCTGGCTATGGCTACACCTTC. Translating gives CAWSVLQGAGYGYTF.

The V gene is TRBV18, the J gene TRBJ2-3; D remains ambiguous. Trimming took off 5 bases at V and 0 bases at J, with 6 bases between the two ends. Per the germline V gene, CDR1 is KGHSH and CDR2 is LQKENI. The CDR3 is made up of 13 amino acids. CDR3 amino acids: CASSDTSTDTQYF. The CDR3, as DNA: TGTGCCAGCTCAGATACTAGCACAGATACGCAGTATTTT.

CDR3 in DNA: TGTGCCGGGGCATTGGCGGGAGGGGGTAATGAGCAGTTCTTC. Amino acids: CAGALAGGGNEQFF. The chain employs TRBV6-5 and TRBJ2-1; 9 nucleotides align to TRBD2. This CDR3 is 14 amino acids long. Germline CDR1 is MNHEY and CDR2 is SVGAGI. The J segment lost 7 bases and the V segment lost 11 bases, leaving 12 bases of the junction unmatched.

This sequence joins TRBV18 and TRBJ2-2; 8 bases are shared with TRBD1. Germline V gene sequence: CDR1 KGHSH, CDR2 LQKENI. V shed 5 bases, J shed 4 bases, and the junction held 6 bases outside the gene matches. The CDR3 covers 15 residues. The CDR3 loop reads CASSSGQGGTGELFF. CDR3 DNA sequence: TGTGCCAGCTCATCCGGACAGGGAGGCACCGGGGAGCTGTTTTTT. Together with reference TRBV18 and TRBJ2-2, the CDR3 gives the full variable domain: NAGVMQNPRHLVRRRGQEARLRCSPMKGHSHVYWYRQLPEEGLKFMVYLQKENIIDESGMPKERFSAEFPKEGPSILRIQQVVRGDSAAYFCASSSGQGGTGELFFGEGSRLTVL.

CDR3 coding DNA: TGTGCCAGCAGCGTAGACAGGGAATGGACAAACAATGAGCAGTTCTTC. This translates into CASSVDREWTNNEQFF. This chain connects TRBV9 to TRBJ2-1, with a weak D call TRBD1 (6 bases). Trimming took 0 bases from V and 5 from J, leaving 15 bases between them. The CDR3 totals 16 residues. CDR1 is SGDLS, CDR2 YYNGEE, per germline.

The J gene is TRBJ2-5, the V gene TRBV7-9; maybe TRBD1 (6 bases). Trimming shortened V by 5 bases and J by 5 bases, and 12 bases separated the two germline ends. This CDR3 contains 13 residues. The germline V gene has CDR1 SEHNR and CDR2 FQNEAQ (reference sequence). This chain's CDR3 is CASSLQGRETQYF. For the CDR3, the DNA is TGTGCCAGCAGCCTACAGGGTCGCGAGACCCAGTACTTC.

J is TRBJ2-7 and V is TRBV19; 8 bases fit TRBD1. The CDR3 has 13 amino acids. Germline CDR1 is LNHDA and CDR2 is SQIVND (reference sequence). J lost 1 base, V lost 6 bases, and 2 bases had no gene match. CDR3 DNA sequence: TGTGCCAGTAGCCGACAGGGGTCCTACGAGCAGTACTTC. Its translation: CASSRQGSYEQYF.

The chain carries TRBV19 and TRBJ1-5; 7 bases line up with TRBD1. The J segment lost 1 base and the V segment lost 6 bases, leaving 3 bases of the junction unmatched. The length of the CDR3 is 14 residues. Germline V gene lookup returns CDR1 LNHDA and CDR2 SQIVND (reference sequence). CDR3 nucleotide sequence: TGTGCCAGTAGCGCGACAGGGAGCAATCAGCCCCAGCATTTT. It yields the protein CASSATGSNQPQHF.

The chain is built from TRBV6-6 and TRBJ1-5, with D uncertain. This CDR3 spans 13 amino acids. Deletions cut 6 bases from V and 2 bases from J, with 8 bases between. CDR1 and CDR2 (germline): MNHNY, SVGAGI (reference sequence). CDR3 in DNA: TGTGCCAGCAGCCCCTTCGGCAATCAGCCCCAGCATTTT. As protein: CASSPFGNQPQHF.

V gene TRBV3-1 (or the pseudogene TRBV3-2) combines with J gene TRBJ2-4; the match to TRBD2 covers 7 bases. Germline trimming cut 1 base from V and 7 bases from J; bases unmatched to any gene: 4. The CDR3 runs to 14 residues. Germline values: CDR1 LGHDT, CDR2 YNNKEL (reference sequence). CDR3 sequence reads: CASSQGGGGNIQYF. CDR3 coding DNA: TGTGCCAGCAGCCAAGGGGGGGGAGGTAACATTCAGTACTTC.

This chain connects TRBV27 to TRBJ2-1, with D perhaps matching TRBD2 (8 bases). V dropped 1 base and J dropped 9 bases, with 16 bases sitting between them. Germline V lookup: CDR1 MNHEY, CDR2 SMNVEV (reference sequence). This CDR3 is built from 15 residues. This CDR3 is CASSLLAGQSAEQFF. The CDR3 DNA reads TGTGCCAGCAGTTTATTAGCGGGACAGTCTGCTGAGCAGTTCTTC.

The chain links TRBV18 to TRBJ2-7; perhaps TRBD1 as D (5 bases). Trimming removed 3 bases at V and 2 bases at J, with 14 bases between. The germline gives CDR1 KGHSH, CDR2 LQKENI. The CDR3 extends over 15 amino acids. In DNA form, the CDR3 reads TGTGCCAGCTCACCGGGTTACCAGGGTCCCTACGAGCAGTACTTC. Translated: CASSPGYQGPYEQYF.

This rearrangement joins TRBV18 to TRBJ2-2; TRBD2 matches at 9 bases. The V segment lost 8 bases and the J segment 3 bases; nucleotides outside the gene matches: 7. Germline V lookup: CDR1 KGHSH, CDR2 LQKENI. CDR3 length: 15 residues. The CDR3 loop reads CASLPGLADTGELFF. For the CDR3, the DNA is TGTGCCAGCCTACCGGGACTAGCTGACACCGGGGAGCTGTTTTTT.

This rearrangement joins TRBV2 to TRBJ2-7, with D tentatively TRBD1 (6 bases). The germline gives CDR1 SNHLY, CDR2 FYNNEI. The V and J ends lost 5 bases and 2 bases respectively, with 13 bases between them. There are 14 residues in the CDR3. DNA for the CDR3: TGTGCCAGCAGTACCGGGACACCCCCCTACGAGCAGTACTTC. It is translated as CASSTGTPPYEQYF.

The gene calls are TRBV4-2 and TRBJ1-3; the D is unclear. This CDR3 spans 16 amino acids. The V gene's germline CDR1 is LGHNA and CDR2 YNFKEQ. Between the trimmed V and J ends, which lost 5 bases and 0 bases, there was a span of 14 bases. The chain's CDR3 is CASSEAAHSSGNTIYF. As DNA, the CDR3 is TGTGCCAGCAGCGAGGCGGCTCATAGCTCTGGAAACACCATATATTTT.

This clone was seen only once. The rearrangement joins TRBV18 to TRBJ2-3; 10 nucleotides agree with TRBD2. Germline CDR1 KGHSH, CDR2 LQKENI. Losses at the gene ends were 2 bases for V and 5 bases for J; bases not matched to a gene: 4. The CDR3 covers 15 residues. Here the CDR3 DNA reads TGTGCCAGCTCACCAGGAGTAGCGGGGGGAGATACGCAGTATTTT. It translates to CASSPGVAGGDTQYF.

The genes are TRBV5-8 and TRBJ1-5; TRBD1 might be the D (5 bases). CDR3 length equals 15 residues. Trimming shortened V by 4 bases and J by 4 bases, and 15 bases separated the two germline ends. Germline CDR1 and CDR2: SGHTS and YDEGEE. The CDR3: CASSLATAKNQPQHF. DNA of the CDR3: TGTGCCAGCAGCCTGGCGACAGCGAAAAATCAGCCCCAGCATTTT.

The rearrangement joins TRBV19 to TRBJ1-4; D remains ambiguous. Germline CDR1 is LNHDA and CDR2 is SQIVND (reference sequence). Trimming took 7 bases from V and 1 from J, leaving 13 bases between them. The CDR3 is 15 amino acids. The CDR3 reads CASKARKVTNEKLFF. The CDR3 region has the DNA TGTGCCAGTAAGGCGCGGAAGGTAACTAATGAAAAACTGTTTTTT.

The chain is built from TRBV18 and TRBJ2-5; TRBD2 is a possible D gene (5 bases). The CDR3 totals 13 residues. Trimming left V 4 bases short and J 5 bases short, with 11 bases between. Germline CDR1 and CDR2: KGHSH and LQKENI. CDR3 protein: CASSQGRRETQYF. The CDR3 DNA reads as TGTGCCAGCTCACAGGGCCGGAGGGAGACCCAGTACTTC.

J is TRBJ2-7 and V is TRBV7-2; a weak D match, TRBD2 (5 bases). The CDR3 spans 14 residues. Germline lookup yields CDR1 SGHTA and CDR2 FQGNSA. V gave up 5 bases and J gave up 4 bases, with 15 bases separating them. The CDR3 DNA follows: TGTGCCAGCAGCCCCCGAGGGATAGGATACGAGCAGTACTTC. Protein: CASSPRGIGYEQYF.

The V call is TRBV5-4, the J call TRBJ2-2; 10 bases are a match to TRBD2. Germline V gene data show CDR1 as SGHNT and CDR2 as YYREEE (reference sequence). The J segment lost 5 bases and the V segment lost 4 bases, leaving 11 bases of the junction unmatched. This CDR3 spans 17 amino acids. CDR3 residues: CASSPPGTSAVTGELFF. Written as DNA, the CDR3 is TGTGCCAGCAGCCCGCCCGGGACTAGCGCCGTGACCGGGGAGCTGTTTTTT.

The rearrangement joins TRBV19 to TRBJ1-4, with unresolved D. The CDR3 runs to 15 residues. V lost 1 base, J lost 5 bases, and 11 bases lay in between. CDR1 and CDR2 from the germline V gene are LNHDA and SQIVND (reference sequence). CDR3 sequence: CASSIGTAQNEKLFF. CDR3 coding DNA: TGTGCCAGTAGTATAGGCACAGCTCAAAATGAAAAACTGTTTTTT.

The genes are TRBV10-2 and TRBJ2-3, with 11 bases that match TRBD2. J gave up 5 bases and V 8 bases, and 6 bases lay outside the gene matches. The CDR3 is 14 amino acids. In germline, CDR1 is WSHSY, CDR2 SAAADI. The CDR3 DNA follows: TGCGCCAGCGCTACTAGCGGGAGAGGAGATACGCAGTATTTT. This gives the protein CASATSGRGDTQYF.

The chain combines TRBV6-6 with TRBJ1-2; 9 positions agree with TRBD1. Losses at the gene ends were 4 bases for V and 8 bases for J; bases not matched to a gene: 11. Germline V CDR1 and CDR2: MNHNY, SVGAGI (reference sequence). The CDR3 extends over 15 amino acids. CDR3 loop: CASSSKGQGPRGYTF. CDR3 nucleotide sequence: TGTGCCAGCAGTTCAAAAGGACAGGGGCCGAGGGGCTACACCTTC.

This chain connects TRBV6-1 to TRBJ1-2, with D unresolved. V was cut by 0 bases and J by 5 bases, with 16 bases left in between. From germline, CDR1 is MNHNS and CDR2 SASEGT. This CDR3 spans 16 amino acids. CDR3 nucleotide sequence: TGTGCCAGCAGTGAAGCCTACAACGGGGTGGGGTATGGCTACACCTTC. Its translation is CASSEAYNGVGYGYTF.

V usage is TRBV7-9 and J usage is TRBJ2-7; no clear D gene. Between the trimmed V and J ends, which lost 1 base and 5 bases, there was a span of 12 bases. This CDR3 contains 14 residues. CDR1 SEHNR and CDR2 FQNEAQ come from the germline V gene (reference sequence). For the CDR3, the DNA is TGTGCCAGCAGCTTAGACCAGGTAACCGACGAGCAGTACTTC. This encodes CASSLDQVTDEQYF.

This chain uses TRBV20-1 with TRBJ2-2, with D possibly being TRBD1 (5 bases). V dropped 3 bases and J dropped 2 bases, with 10 bases sitting between them. The germline CDR1 and CDR2 sequences are DFQATT and SNEGSKA (reference sequence). CDR3 length: 14 residues. The CDR3 region has the DNA TGCAGTGCTAGTGCAGGGCGAAACACCGGGGAGCTGTTTTTT. Amino acid sequence: CSASAGRNTGELFF.

The count of this clone is one. V and J are TRBV15 and TRBJ2-7, with 9 bases identical to TRBD1. Germline V gene sequence: CDR1 LNHNV, CDR2 YYDKDF (reference sequence). The V gene end was trimmed by 0 bases and the J gene end by 6 bases; junction bases not matched to a gene: 6. The CDR3 length is 15 residues. This CDR3 is CATSRDRGQGTEQYF. DNA for the CDR3: TGTGCCACCAGCAGAGATAGGGGACAGGGTACCGAGCAGTACTTC.